This T cell receptor beta chain was recovered during a study of OX40 agonist ivuxolimab in advanced cancers. On the study more broadly: Patients were treated with intravenous ivuxolimab, dosed at 0.01 to 10 mg/kg and infused every 2 weeks. Study observations and caveats: At doses 0.1 to 3.0 mg/kg, CD4+ and CD8+ clones expanded.

Systemic immunosuppression or a history of autoimmune disease excluded patients. Comment on this clone: Its cognate antigen is unknown.

The data were produced by immunoSEQ multiplex PCR, yet TCRdb's version contains in-frame clones alone and is incomplete. The sample consists of over 15,000 clones, 87% of them appearing once. Germline trimming cut 7 bases from V and 3 bases from J; bases unmatched to any gene: 7. CDR1 and CDR2 from the germline V gene are PRHDT and FYEKMQ (reference sequence). This CDR3 is built from 15 residues. The clonotype originates from an adult with an advanced solid tumor such as melanoma, head and neck, liver or kidney cancer. The chain links TRBV13 to TRBJ1-4; TRBD1 agrees at 8 bases. This specimen consisted of CD4+ or CD8+ T cells sorted from blood, obtained in a trial of the OX40 agonist ivuxolimab. CDR3 in amino acids: CASTSRGQANEKLFF. As DNA, the CDR3 is TGTGCCAGCACCAGCAGGGGGCAGGCTAATGAAAAACTGTTTTTT. The whole variable domain, filled in from reference TRBV13 and TRBJ1-4, reads AAGVIQSPRHLIKEKRETATLKCYPIPRHDTVYWYQQGPGQDPQFLISFYEKMQSDKGSIPDRFSAQQFSDYHSELNMSSLELGDSALYFCASTSRGQANEKLFFGSGTQLSVL.